This TCR beta chain came from a study of human T cells and chemical hapten exposure. This clonotype was seen more than once but under ten times. What it recognizes is unknown. Regarding time point: patch test 3, about 24 weeks after DPC sensitization. Described treatment: therapeutic diphenylcyclopropenone sensitization with weekly scalp DPC. Suited to DPC and affected by alopecia, the donors ranged from 18 to 70 years old. The authors extracted total RNA from unfractionated whole blood. The study, taken as a whole, reports: With DPC sensitization, TCRs exceeding 1 in 1000 frequency showed no change. Controls had significantly fewer large CDR3 similarity clusters than were formed by expanded TCRs.

TCRdb redid the calling of the RACE reads with MiXCR, one entry per CDR3 protein. The profile covers some 62,000 distinct CDR3 sequences, with 11% appearing a single time and less than 2.5% taken by the ten largest. Germline CDR1 is MDHEN and CDR2 is SYDVKM. The CDR3 is made up of 12 amino acids. The V segment lost 11 bases and the J segment 5 bases; nucleotides outside the gene matches: 5. The chain joins TRBV28 to TRBJ2-7, with 11 bases aligning to TRBD1. This sequence was found in a woman aged 25-40 years with alopecia areata. Some clones in this sample may be carry-over from other donors' samples. Sample: whole blood, taken in connection with sensitization to the hapten diphenylcyclopropenone (DPC). The CDR3 DNA sequence: TGTGCCGGATCGGGACAGGGGGACGAGCAGTACTTC. Residues: CAGSGQGDEQYF.